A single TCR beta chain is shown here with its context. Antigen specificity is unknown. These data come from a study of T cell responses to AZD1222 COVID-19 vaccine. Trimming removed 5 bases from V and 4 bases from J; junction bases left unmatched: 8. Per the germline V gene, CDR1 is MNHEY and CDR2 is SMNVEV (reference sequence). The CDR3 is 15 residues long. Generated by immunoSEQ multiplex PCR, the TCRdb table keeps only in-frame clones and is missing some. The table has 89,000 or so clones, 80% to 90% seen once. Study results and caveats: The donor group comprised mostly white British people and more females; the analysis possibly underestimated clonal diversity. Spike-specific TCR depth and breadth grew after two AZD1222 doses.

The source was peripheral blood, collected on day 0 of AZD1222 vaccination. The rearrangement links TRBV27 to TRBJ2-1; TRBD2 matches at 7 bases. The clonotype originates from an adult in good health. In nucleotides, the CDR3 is TGTGCCAGCAGTCAAACTAGCGAGGGTTACAATGAGCAGTTCTTC. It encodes CASSQTSEGYNEQFF.